These T cell receptor beta chains were read from a single sample in a study of T-cell reconstitution after alpha-beta-depleted transplantation in children. From the PCR reads, TCRdb called clonotypes with MiXCR, one entry per CDR3 protein. Of around 600,000 distinct CDR3 sequences listed, 16% were seen once; the top ten hold approximately 1%. The source was PBMCs from the stem cell graft donor, collected from the stem cell graft. These receptors were taken from a human donor who donated a stem cell graft to a child with acute myeloid leukemia. Both conserved end residues are part of each CDR3. D genes are given only for firm matches. Only part of the rows carry a size: once, few, many, or a class if the clone is expanded.

J,D,size,V,DNA,CDR3
TRBJ1-5,-,-,TRBV20-1,TGCAGTGCTAGGGTTGGGATTTATAGCAATCAGCCCCAGCATTTT,CSARVGIYSNQPQHF
TRBJ2-1,TRBD2,-,TRBV12-3/TRBV12-4,TGTGCCAGCAGGCAGCGGGGGGGCTACAATGAGCAGTTCTTC,CASRQRGGYNEQFF
TRBJ2-7,-,-,TRBV6-2/TRBV6-3,TGTGCCAGCAGCCCCCGTGTCCTCTCCTACGAGCAGTACTTC,CASSPRVLSYEQYF
TRBJ2-5,-,-,TRBV12-3/TRBV12-4,TGTGCCAGCAGTCCACTGGCTTCTTACCAAGAGACCCAGTACTTC,CASSPLASYQETQYF
TRBJ1-1,-,many,TRBV6-1,TGTGCCAGCAGTGAATTATGGGGGGCAACGAACACTGAAGCTTTCTTT,CASSELWGATNTEAFF
TRBJ2-2,-,many,TRBV6-1,TGTGCCAGCAGATCAAGGAATTTGAACACCGGGGAGCTGTTTTTT,CASRSRNLNTGELFF
TRBJ2-7,-,many,TRBV6-5,TGTGCCAGCAGTTACGTTCCAAAAAGCTCCTACGAGCAGTACTTC,CASSYVPKSSYEQYF
TRBJ2-7,TRBD1,many,TRBV11-2,TGTGCCAGCAGCGTAGCTGGGACAGGGGCCTACGAGCAGTACTTC,CASSVAGTGAYEQYF
TRBJ2-7,TRBD2,few,TRBV10-3,TGTGCCATCAGTGAATATAGCGGGGGGACCTACGAGCAGTACTTC,CAISEYSGGTYEQYF
TRBJ2-6,-,many,TRBV5-1,TGCGCCAGCAGCTTGAGCGGACTCTCTGGGGCCAACGTCCTGACTTTC,CASSLSGLSGANVLTF
TRBJ2-1,-,few,TRBV7-9,TGTGCCAGCAGCTCTGGTTTTGAGCAGTTCTTC,CASSSGFEQFF
TRBJ1-1,-,many,TRBV20-1,TGCAGTGCTAGTTACGGGGGAAACACTGAAGCTTTCTTT,CSASYGGNTEAFF
TRBJ2-1,TRBD2,few,TRBV20-1,TGCAGTGCCTGGGGGCGGGGGGGATACAATGAGCAGTTCTTC,CSAWGRGGYNEQFF
TRBJ1-6,-,many,TRBV6-2/TRBV6-3,TGTGCCAGCGGATCGGGGAAACGAGGAAATAATTCACCCCTCCACTTT,CASGSGKRGNNSPLHF
TRBJ2-3,-,once,TRBV3-1,TGTGCCAGCAGCCCCCATCTTGGCGGGGGCAGCACAGATACGCAGTATTTT,CASSPHLGGGSTDTQYF
TRBJ2-2,-,few,TRBV7-2,TGTGCCAGCAGCTTCGCGAGCGTCGGGGAGCTGTTTTTT,CASSFASVGELFF
TRBJ2-1,TRBD2,few,TRBV7-2,TGTGCCAGCAGCCTCCAGCGGGGGGGCGGCTATGAGCAGTTCTTC,CASSLQRGGGYEQFF
TRBJ2-3,-,many,TRBV20-1,TGCAGTGCTCCAGACTCCGGGGCCAATGTACAGTATTTT,CSAPDSGANVQYF
TRBJ2-3,TRBD2,-,TRBV20-1,TGCAGTGCTAGAGATCGGCCTAGCGGGGTAGGAGATACGCAGTATTTT,CSARDRPSGVGDTQYF
TRBJ2-2,-,few,TRBV10-3,TGTGCCATCAGACCGACAGCGAACACCGGGGAGCTGTTTTTT,CAIRPTANTGELFF
TRBJ1-1,-,few,TRBV12-3/TRBV12-4,TGTGCCAGCGAAAAGCGGGTCACTGAAGCTTTCTTT,CASEKRVTEAFF
TRBJ2-1,TRBD2,many,TRBV6-1,TGTGCCAGCAGTGTAACTAGCGGGGGCTACAATGAGCAGTTCTTC,CASSVTSGGYNEQFF
TRBJ1-2,-,many,TRBV29-1,TGCAGCGTTGACAACGGCCCAGGAGGGGGTATCGACTATGGCTACACCTTC,CSVDNGPGGGIDYGYTF
TRBJ2-1,-,few,TRBV7-8,TGTGCCAGCACCGACTTAGGAGGGGGGGCATACAATGAGCAGTTCTTC,CASTDLGGGAYNEQFF
TRBJ2-5,-,many,TRBV20-1,TGCAGTGCCTACGTGGAGACCCAGTACTTC,CSAYVETQYF
TRBJ2-7,TRBD1,few,TRBV9,TGTGCCAGCAGCGTAGGGGACAGGGCCTACGAGCAGTACTTC,CASSVGDRAYEQYF
TRBJ2-1,-,few,TRBV11-2,TGTGCCAGCAGCTTAGACGGGATATTACAGAATGAGCAGTTCTTC,CASSLDGILQNEQFF
TRBJ2-3,TRBD1,many,TRBV20-1,TGCAGTGCCCACAGGGGAAGGAGCACAGATACGCAGTATTTT,CSAHRGRSTDTQYF
TRBJ1-4,-,many,TRBV20-1,TGCAGTGCTAGAGACGGACCCTCAGGAGAAATGTTTAATGAAAAACTGTTTTTT,CSARDGPSGEMFNEKLFF
TRBJ2-3,-,many,TRBV7-2,TGTGCCAGCAGCCTCCAGCGCGATACGCAGTATTTT,CASSLQRDTQYF
TRBJ2-1,-,-,TRBV21-1,TGTGCCAGCAGCACACCTGGGGGGGGGCGGTTCAATGAGCAGTTCTTC,CASSTPGGGRFNEQFF
TRBJ1-5,TRBD1,few,TRBV12-3/TRBV12-4,TGTGCCAGCAGGACCGACAGGGAAGGAAACAATCAGCCCCAGCATTTT,CASRTDREGNNQPQHF
TRBJ2-1,-,many,TRBV20-1,TGCAGTGCTAGATCGGCGGGGAACTACAATGAGCAGTTCTTC,CSARSAGNYNEQFF
TRBJ2-3,TRBD1,-,TRBV5-1,TGCGCCAGCAATTTTAGACCGGGACAGGGTCCATCAGATACGCAGTATTTT,CASNFRPGQGPSDTQYF
TRBJ1-4,TRBD1,many,TRBV6-1,TGTGCCAGTACCGGGACAGATGCTTCCCAACATGAAAAACTGTTTTTT,CASTGTDASQHEKLFF
TRBJ2-1,TRBD2,-,TRBV20-1,TGCAGTGCTACCAATAGCGGGGGGCACAATGAGCAGTTCTTC,CSATNSGGHNEQFF
TRBJ2-1,TRBD2,many,TRBV5-5,TGTGCCAGCAGCTTGGCTCCAGCGGGGTGGAGCTCCTACAATGAGCAGTTCTTC,CASSLAPAGWSSYNEQFF
TRBJ1-1,-,-,TRBV7-2,TGTGCCAGCAGCTTATTTCCTGAAGCTTTCTTT,CASSLFPEAFF
TRBJ2-1,TRBD2,many,TRBV20-1,TGCAGTGCAGCGGGACTAGCGGACCTTGTGGCCTACAATGAGCAGTTCTTC,CSAAGLADLVAYNEQFF
TRBJ2-7,TRBD2,-,TRBV7-2,TGTGCCAGCAGCCCACGGGCGGGGGGCCTCTACGAGCAGTACTTC,CASSPRAGGLYEQYF
TRBJ2-6,-,many,TRBV27,TGTGCCAGCAGTTTAGGGGCCGGCTCCCCCTCTGGGGCCAACGTCCTGACTTTC,CASSLGAGSPSGANVLTF
TRBJ2-1,-,few,TRBV27,TGTGCCAGCAGTTCCTCGGGGGACCGGGCTGAGCAGTTCTTC,CASSSSGDRAEQFF
TRBJ2-1,TRBD2,many,TRBV5-5,TGTGCCAGCAGCCGAACCCTGAGCGGGGGGAACGATGAGCAGTTCTTC,CASSRTLSGGNDEQFF
TRBJ2-1,-,-,TRBV7-9,TGTGCCAGCAGCCCAAGACTTGCACCGGAGGAGCAGTTCTTC,CASSPRLAPEEQFF
TRBJ1-4,-,-,TRBV6-1,TGTGCCAGCCGAAGGACGGGGGGCACTAATGAAAAACTGTTTTTT,CASRRTGGTNEKLFF
TRBJ1-1,-,many,TRBV20-1,TGCAGTGCTAGAGATAGGAAGGGACCGACAGACACTGAAGCTTTCTTT,CSARDRKGPTDTEAFF
TRBJ2-2,TRBD1,-,TRBV12-3/TRBV12-4,TGTGCCAGCGCTCAACCACTCGGGACAGGGGATCCCGGGGAGCTGTTTTTT,CASAQPLGTGDPGELFF
TRBJ1-2,-,-,TRBV28,TGTGCCAGCAGTTTGTCTGGGCGAGGCTACACCTTC,CASSLSGRGYTF
TRBJ1-3,-,-,TRBV20-1,TGCAGTGCTAGAGATTGGGCAGGGACGAACACCATATATTTT,CSARDWAGTNTIYF